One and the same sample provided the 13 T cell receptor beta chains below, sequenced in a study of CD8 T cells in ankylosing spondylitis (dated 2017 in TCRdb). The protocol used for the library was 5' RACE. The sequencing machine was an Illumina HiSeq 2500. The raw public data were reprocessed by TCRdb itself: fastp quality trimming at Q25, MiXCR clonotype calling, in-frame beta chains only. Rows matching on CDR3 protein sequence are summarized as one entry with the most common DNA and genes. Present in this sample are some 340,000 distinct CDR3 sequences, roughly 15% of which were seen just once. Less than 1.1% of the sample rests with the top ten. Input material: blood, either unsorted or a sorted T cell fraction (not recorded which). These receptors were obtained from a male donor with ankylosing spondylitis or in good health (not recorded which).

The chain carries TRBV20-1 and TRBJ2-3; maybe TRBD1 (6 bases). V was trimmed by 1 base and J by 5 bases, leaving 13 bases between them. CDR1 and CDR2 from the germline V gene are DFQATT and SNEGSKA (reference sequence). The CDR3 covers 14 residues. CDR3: CSARVPTGLDTQYF. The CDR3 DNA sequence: TGCAGTGCTAGAGTACCCACAGGGCTAGATACGCAGTATTTT.

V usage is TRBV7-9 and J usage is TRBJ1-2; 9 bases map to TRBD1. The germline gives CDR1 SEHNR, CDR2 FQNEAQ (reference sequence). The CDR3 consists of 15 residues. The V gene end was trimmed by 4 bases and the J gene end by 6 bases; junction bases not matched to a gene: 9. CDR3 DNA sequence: TGTGCCAGCAGCTCCTGGGACAGGGACTCCCATGGCTACACCTTC. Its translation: CASSSWDRDSHGYTF.

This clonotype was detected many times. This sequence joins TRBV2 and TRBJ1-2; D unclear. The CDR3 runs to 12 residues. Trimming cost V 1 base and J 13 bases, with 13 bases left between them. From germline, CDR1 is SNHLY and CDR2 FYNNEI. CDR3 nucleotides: TGTGCCAGCAGTGAAGATCTTTCTAGGCGCACCTTC. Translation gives CASSEDLSRRTF. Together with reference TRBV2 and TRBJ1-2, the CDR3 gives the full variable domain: EPEVTQTPSHQVTQMGQEVILRCVPISNHLYFYWYRQILGQKVEFLVSFYNNEISEKSEIFDDQFSVERPDGSNFTLKIRSTKLEDSAMYFCASSEDLSRRTFGSGTRLTVV.

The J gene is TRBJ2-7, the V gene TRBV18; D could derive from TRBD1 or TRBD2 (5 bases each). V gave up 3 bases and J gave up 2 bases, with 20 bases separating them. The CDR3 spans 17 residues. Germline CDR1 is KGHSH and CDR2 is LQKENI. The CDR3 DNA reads TGTGCCAGCTCACCTGGAAATCGGGGAAAGGGGACCTACGAGCAGTACTTC. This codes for CASSPGNRGKGTYEQYF.

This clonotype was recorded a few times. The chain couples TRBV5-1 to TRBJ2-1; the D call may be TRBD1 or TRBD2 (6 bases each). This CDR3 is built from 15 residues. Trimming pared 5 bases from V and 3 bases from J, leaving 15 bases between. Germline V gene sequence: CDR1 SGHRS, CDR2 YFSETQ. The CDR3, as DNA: TGCGCCAGCAGTCTCGGGGGCCTCAACTACAATGAGCAGTTCTTC. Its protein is CASSLGGLNYNEQFF.

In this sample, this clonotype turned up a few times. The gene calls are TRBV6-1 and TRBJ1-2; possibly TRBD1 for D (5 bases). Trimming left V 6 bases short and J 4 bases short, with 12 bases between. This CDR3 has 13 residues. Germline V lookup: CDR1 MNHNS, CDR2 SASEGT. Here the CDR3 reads CASRSTATYGYTF. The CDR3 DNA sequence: TGTGCCAGCAGGTCGACAGCTACCTATGGCTACACCTTC.

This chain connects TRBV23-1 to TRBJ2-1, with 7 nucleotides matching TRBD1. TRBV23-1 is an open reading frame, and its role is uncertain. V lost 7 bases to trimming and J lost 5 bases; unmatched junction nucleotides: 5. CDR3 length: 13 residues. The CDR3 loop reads CASTLGQDNEQFF. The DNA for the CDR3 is TGCGCCAGCACCCTAGGACAGGACAATGAGCAGTTCTTC.

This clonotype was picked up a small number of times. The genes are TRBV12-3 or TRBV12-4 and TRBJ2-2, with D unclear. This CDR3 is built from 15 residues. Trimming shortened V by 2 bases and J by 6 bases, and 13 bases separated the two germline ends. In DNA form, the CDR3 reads TGTGCCAGCAGTTTATTGGAGAGTTGGGCCGGGGAGCTGTTTTTT. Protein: CASSLLESWAGELFF.

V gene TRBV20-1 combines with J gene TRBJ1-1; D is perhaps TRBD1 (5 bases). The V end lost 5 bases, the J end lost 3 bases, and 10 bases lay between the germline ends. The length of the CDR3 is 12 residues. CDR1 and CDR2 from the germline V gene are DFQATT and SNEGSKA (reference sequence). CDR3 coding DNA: TGCAGTGCTCAAAGGGGCCACACTGAAGCTTTCTTT. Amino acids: CSAQRGHTEAFF.

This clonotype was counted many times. The CDR3: CASSQLVIVRGPGANVLTF. CDR3 nucleotides: TGCGCCAGCAGCCAACTCGTCATCGTAAGGGGACCTGGGGCCAACGTCCTGACTTTC. This chain uses TRBV4-1 with TRBJ2-6; D may correspond to TRBD1 or TRBD2 (5 bases each). The V end lost 2 bases, the J end lost 2 bases, and 19 bases lay between the germline ends. The length of the CDR3 is 19 residues. From germline, CDR1 is MGHRA and CDR2 YSYEKL.

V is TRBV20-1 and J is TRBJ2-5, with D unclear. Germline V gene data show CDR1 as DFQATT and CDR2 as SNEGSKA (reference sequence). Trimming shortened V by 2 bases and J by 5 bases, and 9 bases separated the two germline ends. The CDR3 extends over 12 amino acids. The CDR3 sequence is CSARMVLETQYF. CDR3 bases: TGCAGTGCTAGAATGGTGTTGGAGACCCAGTACTTC.

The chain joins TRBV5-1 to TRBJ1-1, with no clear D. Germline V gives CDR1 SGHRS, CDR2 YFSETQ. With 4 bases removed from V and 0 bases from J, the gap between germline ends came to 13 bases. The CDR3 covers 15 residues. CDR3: CASSTTPGVNTEAFF. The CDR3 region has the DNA TGCGCCAGCAGCACGACCCCCGGTGTGAACACTGAAGCTTTCTTT.

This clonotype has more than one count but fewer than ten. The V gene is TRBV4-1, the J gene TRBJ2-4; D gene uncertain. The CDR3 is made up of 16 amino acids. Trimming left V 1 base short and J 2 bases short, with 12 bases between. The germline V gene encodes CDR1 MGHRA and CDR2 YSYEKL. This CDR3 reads CASSQVTGRSKNIQYF. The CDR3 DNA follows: TGCGCCAGCAGCCAAGTGACTGGACGCTCCAAAAACATTCAGTACTTC.